Sequencing of this T cell receptor (beta chain) was carried out in a study of shared clonotypes between healthy human individuals. Broader study findings: Naive subsets, compared against memory subsets, generally had larger estimated richness values.

Germline V lookup: CDR1 SGHNT, CDR2 YYREEE (reference sequence). This CDR3 spans 16 amino acids. Germline trimming cut 0 bases from V and 3 bases from J; bases unmatched to any gene: 6. Naive CD4+ cells were CD45RA-selected; the remaining cells were memory. Comments on this clone: Its antigen is not identified.

Sorted-subset replicate PCRs used approximately 180 ng of genomic DNA. This amount corresponded to 25,000 to 30,000 T cell genomes. Original processing methods: Without quality scores, immunoSEQ junctional reads could not be filtered like full-length reads. Using immunoSEQ multiplex PCR, the repertoire was profiled, and TCRdb retains in-frame clones only, with some absent. V and J calls and clone size are as listed in that table; D and trimming were resolved from the DNA. This table holds around 200,000 clones, just under 95% found once. Sequences were obtained from naive CD4+ T cells sorted from blood. Subset meaning: CD45RA+ positively selected. The chain combines TRBV5-4 with TRBJ2-7; 10 bases map to TRBD2. The TCR was taken from a woman in her 30s in good health. The CDR3 region has the DNA TGTGCCAGCAGCTTGGGGGGAACTAGCGGGAACTACGAGCAGTACTTC. Translating it yields CASSLGGTSGNYEQYF.